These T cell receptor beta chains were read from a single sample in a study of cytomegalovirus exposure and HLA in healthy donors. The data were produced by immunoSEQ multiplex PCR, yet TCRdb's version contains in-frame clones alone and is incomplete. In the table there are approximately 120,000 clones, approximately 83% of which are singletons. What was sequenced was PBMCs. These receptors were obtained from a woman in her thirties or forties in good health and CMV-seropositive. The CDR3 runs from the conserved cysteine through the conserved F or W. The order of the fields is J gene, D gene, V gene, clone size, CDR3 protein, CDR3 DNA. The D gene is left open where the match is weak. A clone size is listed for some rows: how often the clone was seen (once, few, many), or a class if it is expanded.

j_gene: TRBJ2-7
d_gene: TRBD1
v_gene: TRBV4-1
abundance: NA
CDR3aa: CASRPTGTGVHEQYF
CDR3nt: TGCGCCAGCAGACCGACCGGGACAGGGGTCCACGAGCAGTACTTC

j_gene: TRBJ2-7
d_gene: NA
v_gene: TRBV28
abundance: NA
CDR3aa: CASSGSTGRYEQYF
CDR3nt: TGTGCCAGCAGCGGGTCTACAGGGAGATACGAGCAGTACTTC

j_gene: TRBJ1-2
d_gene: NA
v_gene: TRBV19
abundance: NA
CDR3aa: CASRNPGQLFNYGYTF
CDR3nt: TGTGCCAGTAGAAACCCGGGACAACTTTTTAACTATGGCTACACCTTC

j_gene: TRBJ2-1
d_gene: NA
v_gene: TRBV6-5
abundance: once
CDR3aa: CASRPDTRLEQFF
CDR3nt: TGTGCCAGCAGGCCTGACACCCGGTTGGAGCAGTTCTTC

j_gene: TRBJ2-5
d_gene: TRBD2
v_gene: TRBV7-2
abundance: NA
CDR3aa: CASSQFRTSGSSGETQYF
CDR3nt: TGTGCCAGCAGCCAATTCCGGACTAGCGGGAGTTCGGGGGAGACCCAGTACTTC

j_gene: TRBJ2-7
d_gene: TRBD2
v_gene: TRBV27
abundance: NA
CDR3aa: CASSLTSGASYEQYF
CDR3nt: TGTGCCAGCAGTCTAACTAGCGGGGCATCCTACGAGCAGTACTTC

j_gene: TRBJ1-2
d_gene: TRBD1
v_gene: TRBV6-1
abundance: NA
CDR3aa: CASSEAGTGSGYTF
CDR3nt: TGTGCCAGCAGTGAAGCGGGGACAGGGAGTGGCTACACCTTC

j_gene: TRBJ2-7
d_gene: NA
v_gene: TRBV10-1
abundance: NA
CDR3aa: CASSESPGSYEQYF
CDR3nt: TGCGCCAGCAGTGAGTCGCCGGGCTCCTACGAGCAGTACTTC

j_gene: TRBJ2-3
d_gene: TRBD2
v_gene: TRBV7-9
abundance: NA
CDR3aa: CASSHTSGSIWDTQYF
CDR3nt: TGTGCCAGCAGCCACACTAGCGGGAGCATTTGGGATACGCAGTATTTT

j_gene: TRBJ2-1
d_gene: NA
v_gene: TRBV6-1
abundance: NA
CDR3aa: CASSEVPRSDEQFF
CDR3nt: TGTGCCAGCAGTGAAGTACCACGGTCGGATGAGCAGTTCTTC

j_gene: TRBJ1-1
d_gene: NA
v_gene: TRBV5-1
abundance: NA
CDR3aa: CASSLDTGSNTEAFF
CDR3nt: TGCGCCAGCAGCTTGGATACAGGCTCAAACACTGAAGCTTTCTTT

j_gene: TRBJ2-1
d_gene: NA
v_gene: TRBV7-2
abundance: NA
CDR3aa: CASSLGGAGGNEQFF
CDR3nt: TGTGCCAGCAGCTTAGGGGGGGCAGGGGGGAATGAGCAGTTCTTC

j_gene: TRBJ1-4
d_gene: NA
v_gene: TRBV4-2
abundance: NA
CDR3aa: CASSQAGGGGEKLFF
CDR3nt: TGTGCCAGCAGCCAAGCTGGGGGGGGTGGTGAAAAACTGTTTTTT

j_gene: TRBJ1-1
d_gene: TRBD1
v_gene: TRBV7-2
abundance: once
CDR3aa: CASSFMGQHTEAFF
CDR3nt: TGTGCCAGCAGCTTTATGGGACAGCACACTGAAGCTTTCTTT

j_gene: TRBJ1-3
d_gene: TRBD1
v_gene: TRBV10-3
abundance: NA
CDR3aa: CAIRPGTGAGNTIYF
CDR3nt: TGTGCCATCAGACCCGGGACAGGGGCTGGAAACACCATATATTTT

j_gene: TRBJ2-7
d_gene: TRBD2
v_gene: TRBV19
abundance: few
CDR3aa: CASSAVAGTYEQYF
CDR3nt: TGTGCCAGTAGTGCGGTAGCGGGAACCTACGAGCAGTACTTC

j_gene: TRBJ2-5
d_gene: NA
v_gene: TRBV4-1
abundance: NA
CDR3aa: CASSQDQRVVQETQYF
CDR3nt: TGCGCCAGCAGCCAAGATCAGCGGGTTGTTCAAGAGACCCAGTACTTC

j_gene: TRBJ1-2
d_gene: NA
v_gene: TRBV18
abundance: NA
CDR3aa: CASSPKWDNPNYGYTF
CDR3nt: TGTGCCAGCTCACCAAAGTGGGACAACCCTAACTATGGCTACACCTTC

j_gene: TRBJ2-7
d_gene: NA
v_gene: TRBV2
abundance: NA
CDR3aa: CASSDSGEQYF
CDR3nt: TGTGCCAGCAGTGATAGCGGCGAGCAGTACTTC

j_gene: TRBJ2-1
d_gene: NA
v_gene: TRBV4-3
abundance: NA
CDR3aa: CASSQDKGRGSYNEQFF
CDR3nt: TGCGCCAGCAGCCAAGATAAGGGACGGGGGTCCTACAATGAGCAGTTCTTC

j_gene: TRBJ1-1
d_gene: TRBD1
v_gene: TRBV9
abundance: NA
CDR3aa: CASSARDRGSEAFF
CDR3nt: TGTGCCAGCAGCGCACGAGACAGGGGGTCTGAAGCTTTCTTT

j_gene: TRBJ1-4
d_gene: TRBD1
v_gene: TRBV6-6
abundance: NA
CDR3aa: CASKEGTAREKLFF
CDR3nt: TGTGCCAGTAAAGAAGGGACAGCCCGTGAAAAACTGTTTTTT